One sample yielded the 18 T cell receptor beta chains listed below, sequenced in a study of identical twins. TCRdb reprocessed the 5' RACE reads with MiXCR, giving one entry per CDR3 protein. Here the sample spans more than 650,000 distinct CDR3 sequences, 6% to 6.5% being singletons. Sequenced input: naive T cells sorted from blood. These receptors were taken from a man between 18 and 29 years old in good health.

About this clonotype: A much larger clone is a single base away; this may be a read error. The chain carries TRBV5-1 and TRBJ1-5; the D gene is possibly TRBD1 (6 bases). The V gene's germline CDR1 is SGHRS and CDR2 YFSETQ. Trimming took 2 bases from V and 3 from J, leaving 12 bases between them. The length of the CDR3 is 15 residues. DNA for the CDR3: TGCGCCAGCAGCTTTACGGCAGGGGCCAATCAGCCCCAGCATTTT. Protein product: CASSFTAGANQPQHF.

The V and J genes are TRBV11-2 and TRBJ1-5, with D hard to call. The germline V gene has CDR1 SGHAT and CDR2 FQNNGV. V was shortened by 8 bases and J by 5 bases, with 13 bases between the two germline ends. The CDR3 totals 13 residues. The CDR3 here is CASSIGADQPQHF. The CDR3 coding sequence is TGTGCCAGCTCGATAGGAGCGGATCAGCCCCAGCATTTT.

This sequence joins TRBV10-3 and TRBJ1-5; D remains ambiguous. The CDR3 is 13 residues long. With 6 bases removed from V and 4 bases from J, the gap between germline ends came to 10 bases. Germline V lookup: CDR1 ENHRY, CDR2 SYGVKD. In DNA, the CDR3 is TGTGCCATCAGCGCAGCCTCAAATCAGCCCCAGCATTTT. Its protein is CAISAASNQPQHF.

This clonotype was observed a handful of times. CDR3 protein: CSAGLAGVGETQYF. The CDR3 DNA sequence: TGCAGTGCCGGACTAGCGGGAGTAGGTGAGACCCAGTACTTC. The chain combines TRBV20-1 with TRBJ2-5; 13 nucleotides align to TRBD2. V was clipped by 6 bases and J by 5 bases; unmatched bases: 6. This CDR3 is built from 14 residues. CDR1 and CDR2 from the germline V gene are DFQATT and SNEGSKA (reference sequence).

This clonotype was seen at least ten times. This chain joins TRBV15 and TRBJ2-7; possibly TRBD2 for D (5 bases). Trimming took 1 base from V and 4 from J, leaving 8 bases between them. CDR1 and CDR2 (germline): LNHNV, YYDKDF (reference sequence). This CDR3 region has 13 residues. This CDR3 is CATSRGGEYEQYF. CDR3 sequence (DNA): TGTGCCACCAGCAGAGGTGGGGAGTACGAGCAGTACTTC.

This clonotype was seen a handful of times. A much larger clonotype is one base distant, so this may be a read error. The chain is built from TRBV6-5 and TRBJ2-5; either TRBD1 or TRBD2 may fit D (5 bases each). V lost 8 bases and J 5 bases, leaving 6 bases between the germline ends. The CDR3 loop spans 10 amino acids. Per germline, CDR1 MNHEY and CDR2 SVGAGI. The CDR3 DNA reads TGTGCCAGCTGGGGGGAGACCCAGTACTTC. It specifies CASWGETQYF.

This clonotype was observed a handful of times. The chain employs TRBV11-2 and TRBJ2-7; the match to TRBD1 covers 10 bases. Looked up from germline, CDR1 is SGHAT and CDR2 is FQNNGV. V trimming: 0 bases; J trimming: 7 bases; junction bases outside the gene matches: 0. The CDR3 is 13 amino acids. CDR3: CASSLEDRGEQYV. CDR3 bases: TGTGCCAGCAGCTTAGAGGACAGGGGGGAGCAGTACGTC.

This clonotype was detected ten times or more. This chain uses TRBV5-5 with TRBJ1-4; D is unclear. The CDR3 length is 12 residues. Trimming removed 4 bases at V and 8 bases at J, with 9 bases between. Germline V CDR1 and CDR2: SGHKS, YYEKEE (reference sequence). CDR3 bases: TGTGCCAGCAGCCCCCGCGGCGAAAAACTGTTTTTT. Translated, it gives CASSPRGEKLFF.

V is TRBV7-9 and J is TRBJ1-2; 7 bases are shared with TRBD1. CDR1 SEHNR and CDR2 FQNEAQ come from the germline V gene (reference sequence). This CDR3 region has 13 residues. The ends lost 5 bases at V and 7 bases at J; junction bases unmatched: 7. CDR3: CASSPGTVGGYTF. Here the CDR3 DNA reads TGTGCCAGCAGCCCTGGGACAGTGGGTGGCTACACCTTC.

This clonotype was observed a few times. The CDR3 sequence: CASSPLAGGPRGEQFF. The CDR3 bases are TGTGCCAGCAGCCCCCTAGCGGGAGGACCAAGGGGAGAGCAGTTCTTC. This chain uses TRBV7-6 with TRBJ2-1, with 11 bases identical to TRBD2. The CDR3 spans 16 residues. Germline V CDR1 and CDR2: SGHVS, FNYEAQ. After removal of 5 bases from V and 10 bases from J, the junction contained 13 bases not matched to a gene.

This clonotype has ten or more counts. V usage is TRBV29-1 and J usage is TRBJ1-3; D is uncertain. Trimming removed 5 bases from V and 1 base from J, with 12 bases in between. This CDR3 contains 14 residues. Per the germline V gene, CDR1 is SQVTM and CDR2 is ANQGSEA. In DNA form, the CDR3 reads TGCAGCGTTTCCCGACTAATATCTGGAAACACCATATATTTT. Residues: CSVSRLISGNTIYF.

The chain combines TRBV18 with TRBJ1-4; D gene ambiguous. The germline gives CDR1 KGHSH, CDR2 LQKENI. CDR3 length: 15 amino acids. The germline V and J ends were trimmed by 0 bases and 5 bases, with 10 bases remaining between them. CDR3 protein: CASSPPGGENEKLFF. The CDR3 nucleotides are TGTGCCAGCTCACCACCCGGCGGAGAAAATGAAAAACTGTTTTTT.

This clonotype was seen more than once but under ten times. The genes are TRBV12-3 or TRBV12-4 and TRBJ2-7, with D tentatively TRBD1 (6 bases). The ends were cut back, 2 bases at V and 0 bases at J, with 23 bases in the middle. This CDR3 comprises 19 residues. The CDR3 sequence: CASSLIWGQRRDSSYEQYF. Written as DNA, the CDR3 is TGTGCCAGCAGTTTAATCTGGGGACAAAGGCGAGATAGCTCCTACGAGCAGTACTTC.

The chain is built from TRBV2 and TRBJ2-3, with no clear D. CDR3 length equals 15 residues. The V gene's germline CDR1 is SNHLY and CDR2 FYNNEI. V lost 4 bases, J lost 2 bases, and 13 bases lay in between. The CDR3 nucleotides are TGTGCCAGCAGTGTCAGCGATCTGTCCACAGATACGCAGTATTTT. It specifies CASSVSDLSTDTQYF.

J is TRBJ1-6 and V is TRBV2; a possible D gene is TRBD1 (5 bases). Germline CDR1 SNHLY, CDR2 FYNNEI. V was shortened by 4 bases and J by 7 bases, with 14 bases between the two germline ends. The CDR3 loop spans 15 amino acids. The CDR3 nucleotides are TGTGCCAGCAGTGGAATGACAGCAACCAATTCACCCCTCCACTTT. It codes for CASSGMTATNSPLHF.

This clonotype was observed a handful of times. The V gene is TRBV14, the J gene TRBJ2-7; no firm D call. Germline V gene sequence: CDR1 SGHDN, CDR2 FVKESK. The CDR3 is made up of 11 amino acids. V dropped 0 bases and J dropped 9 bases, with 6 bases sitting between them. The CDR3 spells CASSQDARQYV. CDR3 nucleotides: TGTGCCAGCAGCCAAGATGCCCGGCAGTACGTC.

CDR3: CASSIPGSYEQYF. The CDR3 DNA reads TGTGCCAGCAGTATACCGGGGTCCTACGAGCAGTACTTC. The chain has TRBV6-5 and TRBJ2-7, with D perhaps matching TRBD2 (5 bases). The CDR3 has 13 amino acids. CDR1 is MNHEY and CDR2 is SVGAGI in the germline V gene. V was trimmed by 5 bases and J by 1 base, leaving 9 bases between them.

This clonotype has ten or more counts. The chain couples TRBV5-1 to TRBJ2-1, with 7 bases matching TRBD2. V lost 3 bases, J lost 9 bases, and 21 bases stayed unmatched. The V gene's germline CDR1 is SGHRS and CDR2 YFSETQ. The CDR3 spans 18 residues. The CDR3 DNA is TGCGCCAGCAGCTCCGAGCTGAACCGGGACTACGTCGAGGGTGAGCAGTTCTTC. This codes for CASSSELNRDYVEGEQFF.